This T cell receptor beta chain was sequenced in a study of cytomegalovirus exposure and HLA in healthy donors. Use of 60 Vbeta and 13 Jbeta primers characterized the PCR. Repertoires were generated with immunoSEQ multiplex PCR, while TCRdb's copy carries only in-frame clones and drops some. The data hold a few hundred thousand clones, with around 90% observed a single time. This CDR3 is 17 amino acids long. The V and J ends lost 5 bases and 1 base respectively, with 18 bases between them. CDR1 is SGHTA and CDR2 is FQGNSA in the germline V gene. Input material: PBMCs. The rearrangement joins TRBV7-2 to TRBJ2-1; TRBD2 is a possible D gene (7 bases). This receptor was obtained from a girl aged 2-9 years in good health and CMV-seronegative. As DNA, the CDR3 is TGTGCCAGCAGCCTGACCTACCGGGGGGCGTCCTACAATGAGCAGTTCTTC. Its translation: CASSLTYRGASYNEQFF.